This TCR beta chain was observed in a study of sequential checkpoint blockade in melanoma. Indicated treatment: randomized to nivolumab then ipilimumab (arm A) or the reverse (arm B). DNA-damaging chemotherapy had not been given to any patient beforehand. Live CD3+CD8+ CD19− CD56− cells were sorted from PBMCs. Losses at the gene ends were 4 bases for V and 6 bases for J; bases not matched to a gene: 11. CDR3 length: 16 amino acids. Per germline, CDR1 LGHNA and CDR2 YNFKEQ. The table lists this clone with a count of one. The method was immunoSEQ multiplex PCR; TCRdb's version includes in-frame clones alone and lacks a portion of them. The data show about 6,900 clones, with 75% to 80% seen just once and about 7.4% held by the top ten.

This chain joins TRBV4-2 and TRBJ2-3; 9 bases line up with TRBD2. The sample here was CD8+ T cells sorted from blood (inferred from file names), taken from a patient given nivolumab and ipilimumab in sequence. The clonotype was recovered from a human donor with melanoma. The CDR3 DNA sequence: TGTGCCAGCAGCCCCCTCCCGCGGGAGGGGGAGGATACGCAGTATTTT. It yields the protein CASSPLPREGEDTQYF.